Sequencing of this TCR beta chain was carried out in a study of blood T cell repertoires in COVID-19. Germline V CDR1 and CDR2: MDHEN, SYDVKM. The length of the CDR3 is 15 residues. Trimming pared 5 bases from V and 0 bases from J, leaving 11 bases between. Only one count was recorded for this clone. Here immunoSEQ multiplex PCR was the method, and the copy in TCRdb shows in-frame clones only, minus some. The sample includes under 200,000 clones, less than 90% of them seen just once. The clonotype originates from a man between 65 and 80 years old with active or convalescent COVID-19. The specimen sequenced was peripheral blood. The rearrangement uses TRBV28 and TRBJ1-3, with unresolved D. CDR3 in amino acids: CASSAGTHSGNTIYF. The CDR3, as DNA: TGTGCCAGCAGTGCGGGCACGCACTCTGGAAACACCATATATTTT.